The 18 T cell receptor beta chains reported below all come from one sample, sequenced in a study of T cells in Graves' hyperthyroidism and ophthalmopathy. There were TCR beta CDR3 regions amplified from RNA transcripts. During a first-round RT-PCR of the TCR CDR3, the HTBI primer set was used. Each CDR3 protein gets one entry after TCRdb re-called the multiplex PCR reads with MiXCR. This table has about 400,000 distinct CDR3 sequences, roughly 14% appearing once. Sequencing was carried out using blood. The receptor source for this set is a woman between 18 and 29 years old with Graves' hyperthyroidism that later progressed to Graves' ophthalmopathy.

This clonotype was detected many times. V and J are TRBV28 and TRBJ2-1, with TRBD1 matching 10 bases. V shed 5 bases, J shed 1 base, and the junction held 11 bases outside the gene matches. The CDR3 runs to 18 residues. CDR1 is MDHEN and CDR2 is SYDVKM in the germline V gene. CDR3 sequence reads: CASSERDRGYFSYNEQFF. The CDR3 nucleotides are TGTGCCAGCAGTGAACGGGACAGGGGTTATTTTTCCTACAATGAGCAGTTCTTC.

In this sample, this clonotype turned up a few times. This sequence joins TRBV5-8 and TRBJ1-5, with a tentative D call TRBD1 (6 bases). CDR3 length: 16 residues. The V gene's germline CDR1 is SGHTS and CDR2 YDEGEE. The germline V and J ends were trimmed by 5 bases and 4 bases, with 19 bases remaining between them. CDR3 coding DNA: TGTGCCAGCAGATCCGAGACAGGTCTCCGTAATCAGCCCCAGCATTTT. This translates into CASRSETGLRNQPQHF. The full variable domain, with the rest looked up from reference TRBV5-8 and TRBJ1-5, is EAGVTQSPTHLIKTRGQQATLRCSPISGHTSVYWYQQALGLGLQFLLWYDEGEERNRGNFPPRFSGRQFPNYSSELNVNALELEDSALYLCASRSETGLRNQPQHFGDGTRLSIL.

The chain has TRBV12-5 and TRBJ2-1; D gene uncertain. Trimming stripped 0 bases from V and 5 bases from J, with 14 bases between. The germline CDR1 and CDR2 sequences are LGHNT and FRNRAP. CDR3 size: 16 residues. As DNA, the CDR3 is TGTGCTAGTGGTTTGGTACTCGGACGTACTAACAATGAGCAGTTCTTC. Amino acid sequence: CASGLVLGRTNNEQFF.

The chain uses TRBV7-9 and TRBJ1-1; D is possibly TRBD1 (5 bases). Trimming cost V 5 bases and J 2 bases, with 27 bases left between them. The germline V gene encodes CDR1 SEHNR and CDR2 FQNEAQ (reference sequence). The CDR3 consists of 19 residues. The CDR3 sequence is CASSPVGPGRGRANTEAFF. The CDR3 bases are TGTGCCAGCAGCCCCGTTGGGCCCGGGAGGGGCCGGGCCAACACTGAAGCTTTCTTT.

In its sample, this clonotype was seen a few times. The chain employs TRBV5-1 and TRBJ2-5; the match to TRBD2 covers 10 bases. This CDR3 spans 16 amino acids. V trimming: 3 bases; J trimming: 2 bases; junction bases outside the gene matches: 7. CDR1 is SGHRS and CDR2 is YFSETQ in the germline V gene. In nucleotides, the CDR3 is TGCGCCAGCAGCTGGTCTAGCGGGAGTTCACAAGAGACCCAGTACTTC. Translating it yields CASSWSSGSSQETQYF.

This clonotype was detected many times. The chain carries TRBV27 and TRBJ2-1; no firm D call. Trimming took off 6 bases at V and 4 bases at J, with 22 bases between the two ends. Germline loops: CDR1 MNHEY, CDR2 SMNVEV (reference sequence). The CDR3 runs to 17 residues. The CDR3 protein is CASSSNHHSRVYNEQFF. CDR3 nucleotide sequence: TGTGCCAGCAGCTCAAATCACCACTCAAGGGTTTACAATGAGCAGTTCTTC.

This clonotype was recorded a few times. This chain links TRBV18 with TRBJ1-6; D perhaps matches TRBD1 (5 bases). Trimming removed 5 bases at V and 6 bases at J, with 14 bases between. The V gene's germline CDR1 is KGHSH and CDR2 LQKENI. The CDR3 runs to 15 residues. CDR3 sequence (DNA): TGTGCCAGCTCAACGGGGCCGGCCGGTAATTCACCCCTCCACTTT. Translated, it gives CASSTGPAGNSPLHF.

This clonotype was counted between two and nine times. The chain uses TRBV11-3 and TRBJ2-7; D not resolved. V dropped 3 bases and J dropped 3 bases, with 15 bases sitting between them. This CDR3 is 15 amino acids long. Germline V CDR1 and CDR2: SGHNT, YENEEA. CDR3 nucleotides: TGTGCCAGCAGCTTCGACACCCTTCACATCTACGAGCAGTACTTC. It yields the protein CASSFDTLHIYEQYF.

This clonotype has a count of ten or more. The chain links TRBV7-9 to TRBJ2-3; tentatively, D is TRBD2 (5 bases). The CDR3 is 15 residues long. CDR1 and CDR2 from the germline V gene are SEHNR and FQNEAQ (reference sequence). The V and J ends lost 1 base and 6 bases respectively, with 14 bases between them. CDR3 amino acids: CASSLELVSTDTQYF. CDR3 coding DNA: TGTGCCAGCAGCTTAGAACTAGTTTCGACCGATACGCAGTATTTT. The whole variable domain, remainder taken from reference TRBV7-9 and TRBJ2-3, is DTGVSQNPRHKITKRGQNVTFRCDPISEHNRLYWYRQTLGQGPEFLTYFQNEAQLEKSRLLSDRFSAERPKGSFSTLEIQRTEQGDSAMYLCASSLELVSTDTQYFGPGTRLTVL.

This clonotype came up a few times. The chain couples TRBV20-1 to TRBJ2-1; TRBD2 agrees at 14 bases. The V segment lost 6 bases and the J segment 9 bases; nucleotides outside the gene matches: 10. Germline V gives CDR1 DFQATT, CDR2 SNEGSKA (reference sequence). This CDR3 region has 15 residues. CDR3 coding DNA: TGCAGTGCACGGCTGGGACTAGCGGGAGACGGTGAGCAGTTCTTC. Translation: CSARLGLAGDGEQFF.

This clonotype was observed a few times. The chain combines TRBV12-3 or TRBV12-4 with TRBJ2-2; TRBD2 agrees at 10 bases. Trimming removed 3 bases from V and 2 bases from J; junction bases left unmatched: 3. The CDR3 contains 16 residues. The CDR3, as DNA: TGTGCCAGCAGTTTTAGCGGGAGGATAAACACCGGGGAGCTGTTTTTT. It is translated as CASSFSGRINTGELFF.

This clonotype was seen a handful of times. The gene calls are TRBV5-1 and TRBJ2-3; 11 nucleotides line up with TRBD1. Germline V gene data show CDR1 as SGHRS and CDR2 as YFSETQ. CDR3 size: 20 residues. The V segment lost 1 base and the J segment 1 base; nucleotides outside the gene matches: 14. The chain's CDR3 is CASSLIGTGGFRPGTDTQYF. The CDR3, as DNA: TGCGCCAGCAGCTTGATTGGGACAGGGGGTTTCAGGCCGGGCACAGATACGCAGTATTTT.

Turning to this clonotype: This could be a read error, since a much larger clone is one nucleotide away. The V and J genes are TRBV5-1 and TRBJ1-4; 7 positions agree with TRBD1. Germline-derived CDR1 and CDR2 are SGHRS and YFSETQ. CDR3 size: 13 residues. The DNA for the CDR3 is TGCGCCAGCAGCTTCGACAGGGATGAAAAACTGCTTTTT. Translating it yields CASSFDRDEKLLF.

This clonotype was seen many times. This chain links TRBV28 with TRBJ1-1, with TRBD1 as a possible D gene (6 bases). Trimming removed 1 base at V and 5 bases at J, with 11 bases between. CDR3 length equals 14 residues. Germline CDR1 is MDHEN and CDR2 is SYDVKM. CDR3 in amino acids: CASSLSGGRTEAFF. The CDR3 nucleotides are TGTGCCAGCAGTTTATCCGGGGGCAGGACTGAAGCTTTCTTT.

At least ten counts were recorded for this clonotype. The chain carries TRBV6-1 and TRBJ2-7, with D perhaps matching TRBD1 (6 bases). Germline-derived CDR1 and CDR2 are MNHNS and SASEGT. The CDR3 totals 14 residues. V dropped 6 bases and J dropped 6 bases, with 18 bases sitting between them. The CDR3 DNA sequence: TGTGCCAGCAGCCAGAAACAGGGTCCGATCGAGCAGTACTTC. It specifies CASSQKQGPIEQYF.

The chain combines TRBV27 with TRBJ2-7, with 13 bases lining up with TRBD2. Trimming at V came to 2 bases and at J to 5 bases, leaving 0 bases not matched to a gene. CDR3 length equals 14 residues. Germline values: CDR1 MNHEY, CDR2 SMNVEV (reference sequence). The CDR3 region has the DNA TGTGCCAGCAGTTTAGGGACTAGCGGGAACGAGCAGTACTTC. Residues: CASSLGTSGNEQYF.

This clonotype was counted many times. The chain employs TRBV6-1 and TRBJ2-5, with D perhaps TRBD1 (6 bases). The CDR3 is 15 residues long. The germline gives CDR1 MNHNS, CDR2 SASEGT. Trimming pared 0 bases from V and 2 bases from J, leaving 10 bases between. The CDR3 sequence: CASSEAPRGQETQYF. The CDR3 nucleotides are TGTGCCAGCAGTGAAGCCCCCAGGGGACAAGAGACCCAGTACTTC.

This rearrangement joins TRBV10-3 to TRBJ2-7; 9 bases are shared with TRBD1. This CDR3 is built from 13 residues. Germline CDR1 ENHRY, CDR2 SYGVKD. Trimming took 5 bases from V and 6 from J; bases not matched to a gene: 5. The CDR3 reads CAISTGQGSEQYF. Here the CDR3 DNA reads TGTGCCATCAGTACGGGACAGGGAAGCGAGCAGTACTTC.